This T cell receptor beta chain was identified during a study of cytomegalovirus exposure and HLA in healthy donors. Study results and limitations: Listed as cytomegalovirus-associated were around 160 TCR beta chains.

In the case of this clone: What it binds is unknown.

V was pared by 2 bases and J by 12 bases, with 9 bases of the junction left unmatched. CDR1 is ENHRY and CDR2 is SYGVKD in the germline V gene. The CDR3 loop spans 14 amino acids. The study ran its PCR with 60 Vbeta and 13 Jbeta primers. Profiling relied on immunoSEQ multiplex PCR, and the TCRdb table lists in-frame clones only, not all of them. The sample lists about 110,000 clones, roughly 80% occurring once. The J gene is TRBJ1-3, the V gene TRBV10-3; 8 positions match TRBD1. This TCR derives from a man in his forties or fifties in good health and CMV-seronegative. The sample taken for sequencing was PBMCs. The CDR3 nucleotides are TGTGCCATCAGTGAGACCCCGAAGGGACAGGTCATATATTTT. It yields the protein CAISETPKGQVIYF.